The rows below give T cell receptor beta chains drawn from one sample of a study of blood T cell repertoires in COVID-19. Clones were read by immunoSEQ multiplex PCR, and TCRdb kept only the in-frame ones, dropping some. The data show about 170,000 clones, 75% to 90% seen once. Material: peripheral blood. These receptors all come from a human donor with acute or convalescent COVID-19. The donor label of this sample is uncertain. The CDR3 runs from the conserved cysteine through the conserved F or W. Each record gives: J gene, V gene, D gene, clone size, CDR3 protein, CDR3 DNA. D genes are given only for firm matches. The listing skips clone size in some rows; elsewhere it reads once, few, many or a size class.

j_gene: TRBJ1-6
v_gene: TRBV15
d_gene: TRBD1
abundance: once
CDR3aa: CATKDRTYNSPLHF
CDR3nt: TGTGCCACCAAGGACAGGACCTATAATTCACCCCTCCACTTT

j_gene: TRBJ1-5
v_gene: TRBV6-5
d_gene: -
abundance: -
CDR3aa: CASSSLRGPQHF
CDR3nt: TGTGCCAGCAGCAGTCTTAGAGGGCCCCAGCATTTT

j_gene: TRBJ2-1
v_gene: TRBV19
d_gene: TRBD1
abundance: -
CDR3aa: CASSIGQGGEQFF
CDR3nt: TGTGCCAGTAGTATAGGACAGGGTGGCGAGCAGTTCTTC

j_gene: TRBJ2-3
v_gene: TRBV19
d_gene: TRBD1
abundance: once
CDR3aa: CASSLRDRAGDTQYF
CDR3nt: TGTGCCAGTAGTCTCAGGGACAGGGCAGGAGATACGCAGTATTTT

j_gene: TRBJ1-5
v_gene: TRBV4-1
d_gene: TRBD1
abundance: -
CDR3aa: CASSPRGQGMTIGNQPQHF
CDR3nt: TGCGCCAGCAGCCCCCGAGGACAGGGAATGACTATTGGCAATCAGCCCCAGCATTTT

j_gene: TRBJ1-6
v_gene: TRBV9
d_gene: -
abundance: once
CDR3aa: CASSVGSYSSNSPLHF
CDR3nt: TGTGCCAGCAGCGTAGGTTCTTACAGCTCCAATTCACCCCTCCACTTT

j_gene: TRBJ2-1
v_gene: TRBV7-2
d_gene: TRBD2
abundance: -
CDR3aa: CASSPRTSGGRSSYNEQFF
CDR3nt: TGTGCCAGCAGCCCCCGGACTAGCGGGGGCCGAAGCTCCTACAATGAGCAGTTCTTC

j_gene: TRBJ2-7
v_gene: TRBV5-1
d_gene: -
abundance: -
CDR3aa: CASSLSHARAREQYF
CDR3nt: TGCGCCAGCAGCTTGTCCCACGCGCGGGCAAGGGAGCAGTACTTC

j_gene: TRBJ1-6
v_gene: TRBV28
d_gene: TRBD1
abundance: -
CDR3aa: CASSLLTGSISPLHF
CDR3nt: TGTGCCAGCAGTTTACTGACAGGGTCTATCTCACCCCTCCACTTT

j_gene: TRBJ2-1
v_gene: TRBV11-2
d_gene: TRBD2
abundance: -
CDR3aa: CASSVAGGALNEQFF
CDR3nt: TGTGCCAGCAGTGTTGCCGGGGGGGCCCTCAATGAGCAGTTCTTC

j_gene: TRBJ2-3
v_gene: TRBV27
d_gene: TRBD2
abundance: -
CDR3aa: CASSLFSGGPTDTQYF
CDR3nt: TGTGCCAGCAGTTTATTTAGCGGGGGCCCCACAGATACGCAGTATTTT

j_gene: TRBJ2-7
v_gene: TRBV19
d_gene: -
abundance: -
CDR3aa: CASSRDIAYEQYF
CDR3nt: TGTGCCAGTAGTAGGGACATTGCCTACGAGCAGTACTTC

j_gene: TRBJ2-7
v_gene: TRBV7-9
d_gene: TRBD1
abundance: -
CDR3aa: CASSSTGTGDYEQYF
CDR3nt: TGTGCCAGCAGCTCTACCGGGACAGGGGATTACGAGCAGTACTTC

j_gene: TRBJ1-1
v_gene: TRBV3-1/TRBV3-2
d_gene: -
abundance: -
CDR3aa: CASSQGGPGGTEAFF
CDR3nt: TGTGCCAGCAGCCAAGGGGGCCCGGGGGGCACTGAAGCTTTCTTT

j_gene: TRBJ2-2
v_gene: TRBV11-3
d_gene: -
abundance: -
CDR3aa: CASSLEGNTGELFF
CDR3nt: TGTGCCAGCAGCTTGGAGGGGAACACCGGGGAGCTGTTTTTT

j_gene: TRBJ1-5
v_gene: TRBV5-1
d_gene: -
abundance: -
CDR3aa: CASSLEGGLGQPQHF
CDR3nt: TGCGCCAGCAGCTTGGAGGGGGGGCTCGGGCAGCCCCAGCATTTT

j_gene: TRBJ2-5
v_gene: TRBV7-9
d_gene: TRBD2
abundance: -
CDR3aa: CASSYPLAGGPWVETQYF
CDR3nt: TGTGCCAGCAGCTACCCACTAGCGGGGGGGCCTTGGGTAGAGACCCAGTACTTC

j_gene: TRBJ1-4
v_gene: TRBV28
d_gene: TRBD1
abundance: -
CDR3aa: CASSPGGQGLEKLFF
CDR3nt: TGTGCCAGCTCGCCGGGGGGACAGGGGCTCGAAAAACTGTTTTTT

j_gene: TRBJ1-2
v_gene: TRBV18
d_gene: TRBD1
abundance: -
CDR3aa: CASSPTDRGLVGYTF
CDR3nt: TGTGCCAGCTCACCAACCGACAGGGGGCTAGTTGGCTACACCTTC

j_gene: TRBJ1-3
v_gene: TRBV9
d_gene: -
abundance: -
CDR3aa: CASSVGSISGNTIYF
CDR3nt: TGTGCCAGCAGCGTAGGAAGCATCTCTGGAAACACCATATATTTT

j_gene: TRBJ1-2
v_gene: TRBV28
d_gene: TRBD1
abundance: -
CDR3aa: CASSSRTGYNGYTF
CDR3nt: TGTGCCAGCAGTTCTAGGACAGGGTACAATGGCTACACCTTC

j_gene: TRBJ1-3
v_gene: TRBV19
d_gene: -
abundance: -
CDR3aa: CAMEGNGNTIYF
CDR3nt: TGTGCCATGGAGGGTAACGGAAACACCATATATTTT

j_gene: TRBJ1-3
v_gene: TRBV5-1
d_gene: -
abundance: -
CDR3aa: CASSSGSPGNTIYF
CDR3nt: TGCGCCAGCAGCTCGGGATCACCTGGAAACACCATATATTTT

j_gene: TRBJ2-3
v_gene: TRBV18
d_gene: -
abundance: -
CDR3aa: CASSPPTSTDTQYF
CDR3nt: TGTGCCAGCTCACCTCCGACTAGCACAGATACGCAGTATTTT

j_gene: TRBJ2-5
v_gene: TRBV7-2
d_gene: -
abundance: once
CDR3aa: CASSRGARETQYF
CDR3nt: TGTGCCAGCAGCCGGGGGGCGCGAGAGACCCAGTACTTC

j_gene: TRBJ1-5
v_gene: TRBV5-4
d_gene: -
abundance: -
CDR3aa: CASSYDNSNQPQHF
CDR3nt: TGTGCCAGCAGTTATGACAATAGCAATCAGCCCCAGCATTTT

j_gene: TRBJ1-1
v_gene: TRBV27
d_gene: -
abundance: -
CDR3aa: CASSSRVLNTEAFF
CDR3nt: TGTGCCAGCAGTAGCCGGGTCTTGAACACTGAAGCTTTCTTT

j_gene: TRBJ2-7
v_gene: TRBV27
d_gene: TRBD2
abundance: -
CDR3aa: CASSTRWLAGGPAIPYEQYF
CDR3nt: TGTGCCAGCAGTACTCGGTGGCTAGCGGGGGGACCCGCCATCCCTTACGAGCAGTACTTC

j_gene: TRBJ1-1
v_gene: TRBV27
d_gene: -
abundance: -
CDR3aa: CASSFRQGNTEAFF
CDR3nt: TGTGCCAGCAGTTTTAGGCAGGGGAACACTGAAGCTTTCTTT

j_gene: TRBJ1-2
v_gene: TRBV18
d_gene: TRBD1
abundance: -
CDR3aa: CASSPPRTGSNYGYTF
CDR3nt: TGTGCCAGCTCACCCCCTCGGACAGGGTCCAACTATGGCTACACCTTC

j_gene: TRBJ1-1
v_gene: TRBV6-2/TRBV6-3
d_gene: -
abundance: -
CDR3aa: CASSFSENTEAFF
CDR3nt: TGTGCCAGCAGTTTTTCAGAGAACACTGAAGCTTTCTTT

j_gene: TRBJ2-1
v_gene: TRBV24-1
d_gene: -
abundance: -
CDR3aa: CATSDGGQFNEQFF
CDR3nt: TGTGCCACCAGTGATGGGGGCCAATTCAATGAGCAGTTCTTC

j_gene: TRBJ1-5
v_gene: TRBV19
d_gene: -
abundance: -
CDR3aa: CASRWGGDSNQPQHF
CDR3nt: TGTGCCAGTAGATGGGGGGGGGATAGCAATCAGCCCCAGCATTTT

j_gene: TRBJ2-2
v_gene: TRBV29-1
d_gene: TRBD2
abundance: -
CDR3aa: CSVSSLTSGENTGELFF
CDR3nt: TGCAGCGTCTCTTCCCTGACTAGCGGGGAGAACACCGGGGAGCTGTTTTTT

j_gene: TRBJ1-1
v_gene: TRBV28
d_gene: -
abundance: -
CDR3aa: CASSLDRDMNTEAFF
CDR3nt: TGTGCCAGCAGTTTAGATCGAGATATGAACACTGAAGCTTTCTTT

j_gene: TRBJ2-3
v_gene: TRBV18
d_gene: -
abundance: -
CDR3aa: CASSGRGGVLDTQYF
CDR3nt: TGTGCCAGCTCCGGAAGGGGCGGGGTTCTGGATACGCAGTATTTT

j_gene: TRBJ1-5
v_gene: TRBV5-5
d_gene: -
abundance: -
CDR3aa: CASSLGQNSNQPQHF
CDR3nt: TGTGCCAGCAGCTTGGGACAGAATAGCAATCAGCCCCAGCATTTT

j_gene: TRBJ1-2
v_gene: TRBV7-9
d_gene: -
abundance: -
CDR3aa: CASSLSVAAFNYGYTF
CDR3nt: TGTGCCAGCAGCTTATCTGTGGCGGCCTTCAACTATGGCTACACCTTC

j_gene: TRBJ2-1
v_gene: TRBV6-4
d_gene: TRBD2
abundance: -
CDR3aa: CATAPRGGNNEQFF
CDR3nt: TGTGCCACCGCTCCCCGGGGAGGGAACAATGAGCAGTTCTTC

j_gene: TRBJ1-5
v_gene: TRBV6-5
d_gene: -
abundance: -
CDR3aa: CASSSRDINQPQHF
CDR3nt: TGTGCCAGCAGTTCCCGGGACATCAATCAGCCCCAGCATTTT

j_gene: TRBJ1-2
v_gene: TRBV5-6
d_gene: TRBD1
abundance: -
CDR3aa: CASSLRDRGNYGYTF
CDR3nt: TGTGCCAGCAGCTTAAGGGACAGGGGGAACTATGGCTACACCTTC

j_gene: TRBJ2-2
v_gene: TRBV18
d_gene: -
abundance: -
CDR3aa: CASSPGGNTGELFF
CDR3nt: TGTGCCAGCTCACCTGGAGGGAACACCGGGGAGCTGTTTTTT

j_gene: TRBJ1-1
v_gene: TRBV18
d_gene: -
abundance: -
CDR3aa: CASSERSNTEAFF
CDR3nt: TGTGCCAGCTCAGAGAGATCGAACACTGAAGCTTTCTTT

j_gene: TRBJ2-1
v_gene: TRBV18
d_gene: -
abundance: -
CDR3aa: CASSPTKGTTNEQFF
CDR3nt: TGTGCCAGCTCACCGACGAAAGGAACTACGAATGAGCAGTTCTTC

j_gene: TRBJ1-4
v_gene: TRBV29-1
d_gene: TRBD1
abundance: -
CDR3aa: CSAGQGATNEKLFF
CDR3nt: TGCAGCGCTGGACAGGGGGCAACTAATGAAAAACTGTTTTTT

j_gene: TRBJ2-5
v_gene: TRBV5-6
d_gene: TRBD2
abundance: -
CDR3aa: CASSSGPSGQETQYF
CDR3nt: TGTGCCAGCAGCTCTGGGCCTAGCGGACAAGAGACCCAGTACTTC

j_gene: TRBJ1-6
v_gene: TRBV5-1
d_gene: -
abundance: -
CDR3aa: CASSPPWGGVNSPLHF
CDR3nt: TGCGCCAGCAGCCCCCCGTGGGGGGGGGTGAATTCACCCCTCCACTTT

j_gene: TRBJ1-4
v_gene: TRBV4-3
d_gene: -
abundance: -
CDR3aa: CASSKDSSTNEKLFF
CDR3nt: TGCGCCAGCAGCAAGGACAGTTCAACTAATGAAAAACTGTTTTTT

j_gene: TRBJ2-2
v_gene: TRBV5-5
d_gene: -
abundance: once
CDR3aa: CASSLETGTGNTGELFF
CDR3nt: TGTGCCAGCAGCCTAGAAACCGGGACTGGGAACACCGGGGAGCTGTTTTTT

j_gene: TRBJ2-3
v_gene: TRBV29-1
d_gene: -
abundance: -
CDR3aa: CSVRQGQDTQYF
CDR3nt: TGCAGCGTTCGGCAGGGCCAGGATACGCAGTATTTT